One and the same sample provided the 8 T cell receptor beta chains below, sequenced in a study of T-cell memory formation after mild COVID-19. TCRdb redid the calling of the 5' RACE reads with MiXCR, one entry per CDR3 protein. Of roughly 410,000 distinct CDR3 sequences in the sample, 24% were seen once. Sequenced sample: PBMCs or a T cell subset sorted from them (not recorded which). These receptor sequences come from an adult woman who had mild COVID-19 (a few samples of this study predate the infection). Cell type and time point are not known.

This clonotype was detected only once. This CDR3 is CASSFYPSPGIIPMTEAFF. For the CDR3, the DNA is TGTGCCAGCAGTTTTTACCCCTCACCCGGCATCATACCGATGACTGAAGCTTTCTTT. This chain uses TRBV27 with TRBJ1-1, with no clear D. V was pared by 3 bases and J by 5 bases, with 28 bases between. The length of the CDR3 is 19 residues. Germline-derived CDR1 and CDR2 are MNHEY and SMNVEV (reference sequence).

This clonotype occurred a few times. The chain recombines TRBV6-5 with TRBJ1-1; 8 positions match TRBD1. The J segment lost 4 bases and the V segment lost 7 bases, leaving 8 bases of the junction unmatched. The CDR3 covers 14 residues. The germline V gene has CDR1 MNHEY and CDR2 SVGAGI. DNA for the CDR3: TGTGCCAGCATCAGACAGGGGCCGTTCACTGAAGCTTTCTTT. It encodes CASIRQGPFTEAFF.

Only a few counts were recorded for this clonotype. The rearrangement joins TRBV4-1 to TRBJ2-7, with 12 bases that match TRBD2. The CDR3 is made up of 16 amino acids. Germline V gives CDR1 MGHRA, CDR2 YSYEKL. Trimming took 5 bases from V and 4 from J; bases not matched to a gene: 9. The CDR3 DNA reads TGCGCCAGCAGCATGAGACTAGCGGGAGATCCATACGAGCAGTACTTC. Translating gives CASSMRLAGDPYEQYF.

This chain joins TRBV14 and TRBJ1-1; no reliable D call. The CDR3 is made up of 13 amino acids. Germline values: CDR1 SGHDN, CDR2 FVKESK. V was trimmed by 2 bases and J by 5 bases, leaving 9 bases between them. The CDR3 DNA reads as TGTGCCAGCAGCCAATTCGAGGAAACTGAAGCTTTCTTT. Translated: CASSQFEETEAFF.

The chain joins TRBV29-1 to TRBJ2-7; 8 bases are shared with TRBD2. Germline V CDR1 and CDR2: SQVTM, ANQGSEA. The CDR3 length is 14 residues. The V segment lost 7 bases and the J segment 5 bases; nucleotides outside the gene matches: 13. CDR3 sequence (DNA): TGCAGCGGACGAATAGCGGGGCCGAATGACGAGCAGTACTTC. This sequence encodes CSGRIAGPNDEQYF.

This sequence joins TRBV7-9 and TRBJ1-3; D is unclear. V was clipped by 4 bases and J by 0 bases, with 13 bases between them. Germline lookup yields CDR1 SEHNR and CDR2 FQNEAQ (reference sequence). The CDR3 sequence is 16 residues long. The CDR3 here is CASSSTSRGSGNTIYF. DNA for the CDR3: TGTGCCAGCAGCTCGACCTCCCGGGGCTCTGGAAACACCATATATTTT.

The V and J genes are TRBV7-9 and TRBJ2-2; 8 bases are shared with TRBD2. Germline-derived CDR1 and CDR2 are SEHNR and FQNEAQ (reference sequence). Losses at the gene ends were 11 bases for V and 6 bases for J; bases not matched to a gene: 8. This CDR3 has 13 residues. The CDR3 DNA reads as TGTGCCCTCACGGGAGGGTCCGCCGGGGAGCTGTTTTTT. It is translated as CALTGGSAGELFF.

The chain employs TRBV6-2 or TRBV6-3 and TRBJ2-3; 13 bases line up with TRBD2. Germline V gene sequence: CDR1 MNHEY, CDR2 SVGEGT. Trimming removed 4 bases from V and 8 bases from J; junction bases left unmatched: 9. The length of the CDR3 is 16 residues. CDR3 residues: CASSWTSGGSQPTQYF. Written as DNA, the CDR3 is TGTGCCAGCAGTTGGACTAGCGGGGGCTCACAGCCTACGCAGTATTTT.